This TCR beta chain came from a study of cytomegalovirus exposure and HLA in healthy donors. The CDR3 is 10 residues long. Germline V gene data show CDR1 as DFQATT and CDR2 as SNEGSKA (reference sequence). Deletions cut 4 bases from V and 3 bases from J, with 4 bases between. The primer mix had 60 Vbeta and 13 Jbeta primers. TCRdb's copy holds only in-frame clones and misses some; the assay was immunoSEQ multiplex PCR. The profile covers 200,000 to 250,000 clones, with 70% to 90% appearing a single time and about 8% taken by the ten largest. The chain has TRBV20-1 and TRBJ2-7, with no clear D. Sequenced material: PBMCs. The sequence was obtained from an older woman in good health and CMV-seropositive. The CDR3 sequence: CSAIHYEQYF. The CDR3 DNA reads as TGCAGTGCTATCCACTACGAGCAGTACTTC.